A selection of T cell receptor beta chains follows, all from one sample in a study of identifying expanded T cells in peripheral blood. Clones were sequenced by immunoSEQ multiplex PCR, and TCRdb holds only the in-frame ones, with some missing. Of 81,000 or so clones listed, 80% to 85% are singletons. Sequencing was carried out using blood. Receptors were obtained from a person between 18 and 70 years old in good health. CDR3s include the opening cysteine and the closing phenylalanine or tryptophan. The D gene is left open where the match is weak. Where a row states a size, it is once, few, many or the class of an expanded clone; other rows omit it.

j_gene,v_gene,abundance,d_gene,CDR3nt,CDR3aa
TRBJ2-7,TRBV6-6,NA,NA,TGTGCCAGCAGTTACGGGATAGCGCCCGCCTACGAGCAGTACTTC,CASSYGIAPAYEQYF
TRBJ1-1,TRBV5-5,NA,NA,TGTGCCAGCAGCTTGGACGGGAAAGGGTATGGAGACACTGAAGCTTTCTTT,CASSLDGKGYGDTEAFF
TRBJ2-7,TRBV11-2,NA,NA,TGTGCCAGCCGCTTCCAGCGTTCCTCCTACGAGCAGTACTTC,CASRFQRSSYEQYF
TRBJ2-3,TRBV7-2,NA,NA,TGTGCCAGCAGCTTAGCGGGAGGTACAGATACGCAGTATTTT,CASSLAGGTDTQYF
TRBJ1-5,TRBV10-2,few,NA,TGCGCCAGCAGTGAGTCAGGCGGCCAGCCCCAGCATTTT,CASSESGGQPQHF
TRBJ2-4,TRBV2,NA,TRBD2,TGTGCCAGCAGTGAATTGCTAGCGGGAGTTACCCAAAACATTCAGTACTTC,CASSELLAGVTQNIQYF
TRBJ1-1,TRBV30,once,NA,TGTGCCTGGAGCCTACGTTACGGTAACTTCTTCGGAAACGGGGGGAACACTGAAGCTTTCTTT,CAWSLRYGNFFGNGGNTEAFF
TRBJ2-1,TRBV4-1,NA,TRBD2,TGCGCCAGCAGCAGCCTGGGACTAGCGGTCATGAGCTCCTACAATGAGCAGTTCTTC,CASSSLGLAVMSSYNEQFF
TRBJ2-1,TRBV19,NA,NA,TGTGCCAGTAGCATCCCGCCCCCAGAGGGGCACAATGAGCAGTTCTTC,CASSIPPPEGHNEQFF
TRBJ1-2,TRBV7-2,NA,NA,TGTGCCAGCAGCTCCGACGGCTATGGCTACACCTTC,CASSSDGYGYTF
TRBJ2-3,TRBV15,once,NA,TGTGCCACCAGCAGAGATCTGACAGCCGATTTATTTAGCACAGATACGCAGTATTTT,CATSRDLTADLFSTDTQYF
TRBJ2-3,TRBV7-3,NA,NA,TGTGCCAGCAGCTTAATGCTCAGCACAGATACGCAGTATTTT,CASSLMLSTDTQYF
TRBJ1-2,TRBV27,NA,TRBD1,TGTGCCAGTAGAAAGGGGGCGGATGGCTATGGCTACACCTTC,CASRKGADGYGYTF
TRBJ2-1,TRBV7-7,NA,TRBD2,TGTGCTAGCAGCCCAGGGACTAGCGGGATACATGAGCAGTTCTTC,CASSPGTSGIHEQFF
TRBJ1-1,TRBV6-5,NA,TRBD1,TGTGCCAGCAGTTACGGGACAGCGAACACTGAAGCTTTCTTT,CASSYGTANTEAFF
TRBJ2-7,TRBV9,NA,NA,TGTGCCAGCAGCGTAGACGGGGACTCCTACGAGCAGTACTTC,CASSVDGDSYEQYF
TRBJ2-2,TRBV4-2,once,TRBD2,TGTGCCAGCAGCCAAGACAGCGGGAGCACCGGGGAGCTGTTTTTT,CASSQDSGSTGELFF
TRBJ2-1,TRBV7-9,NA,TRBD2,TGTGCCAGCAGCACTGGACTAGCGGTCAGGGAGCAGTTCTTC,CASSTGLAVREQFF
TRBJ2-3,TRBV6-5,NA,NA,TGTGCCAGCAGTCTAGGGGGAATAGGCACAGATACGCAGTATTTT,CASSLGGIGTDTQYF
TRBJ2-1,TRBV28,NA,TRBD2,TGTGCCAGCAGTTTAGGGACTAGCGGCTACAATGAGCAGTTCTTC,CASSLGTSGYNEQFF
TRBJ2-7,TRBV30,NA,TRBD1,TGTGCCTGGCAAGCCGGGACAGGCTTCTACGAGCAGTACTTC,CAWQAGTGFYEQYF
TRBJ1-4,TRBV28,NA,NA,TGTGCCAGCAGCCCAGAAGTGGCAGCCCTTAGGGAAAAACTGTTTTTT,CASSPEVAALREKLFF
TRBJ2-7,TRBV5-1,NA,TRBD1,TGCGCCAGCAGCGAAGGGACAGGCGTCTACTACGAGCAGTACTTC,CASSEGTGVYYEQYF
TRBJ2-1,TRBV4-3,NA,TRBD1,TGCGCCAGCAGCCAGTCCGGGACAGGGTATGAGCAGTTCTTC,CASSQSGTGYEQFF
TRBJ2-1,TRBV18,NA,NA,TGTGCCAGCTCACCCCTCGTCGCTTACAATGAGCAGTTCTTC,CASSPLVAYNEQFF
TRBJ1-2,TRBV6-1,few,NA,TGTGCCAGCAGAGGACAGTCTAACTATGGCTACACCTTC,CASRGQSNYGYTF
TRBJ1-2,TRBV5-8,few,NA,TGTGCCAGCAGCTTGGAGGGACTTAACGATGCAGGCTACACCTTC,CASSLEGLNDAGYTF
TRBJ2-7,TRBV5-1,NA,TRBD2,TGCGCCAGCAGCTTTGCCCCCACCCTAGGACTAGCGGACGAGCAGTACTTC,CASSFAPTLGLADEQYF
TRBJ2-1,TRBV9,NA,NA,TGTGCCAGCAGCGTAGACTCATACAATGAGCAGTTCTTC,CASSVDSYNEQFF